The rows below give T cell receptor beta chains drawn from one sample of a study of cytomegalovirus exposure and HLA in healthy donors. The protocol was immunoSEQ multiplex PCR, while the TCRdb copy is restricted to in-frame clones and leaves out a portion. The table shows about 99,000 clones, with roughly three quarters occurring only once. The sample consisted of PBMCs. The receptors were gathered from a woman under 30 in good health and CMV-seropositive. Each CDR3 is given with its conserved first and last residue. Each record gives: J gene, V gene, clone size, D gene, CDR3 protein, CDR3 DNA. D genes are given only for firm matches. Rows may omit the clone size; those that give it use once, few, many or a size class.

J gene: TRBJ2-2; V gene: TRBV19; clone size: .; D gene: .; CDR3 protein: CASPRQDTGELFF; CDR3 DNA: TGTGCCAGCCCCCGTCAGGACACCGGGGAGCTGTTTTTT
J gene: TRBJ2-5; V gene: TRBV5-1; clone size: few; D gene: .; CDR3 protein: CASSLAAGAETQYF; CDR3 DNA: TGCGCCAGCAGCTTGGCAGCGGGCGCAGAGACCCAGTACTTC
J gene: TRBJ2-6; V gene: TRBV9; clone size: .; D gene: .; CDR3 protein: CASSVAPAGANVLTF; CDR3 DNA: TGTGCCAGCAGCGTAGCGCCGGCTGGGGCCAACGTCCTGACTTTC
J gene: TRBJ1-1; V gene: TRBV30; clone size: .; D gene: TRBD1; CDR3 protein: CAWSRQGATEAFF; CDR3 DNA: TGTGCCTGGAGTAGGCAGGGGGCGACTGAAGCTTTCTTT
J gene: TRBJ1-2; V gene: TRBV9; clone size: .; D gene: TRBD1; CDR3 protein: CASSGGQGALFSYGYTF; CDR3 DNA: TGTGCCAGCAGCGGAGGACAGGGGGCCCTTTTTTCCTATGGCTACACCTTC
J gene: TRBJ1-2; V gene: TRBV6-4; clone size: .; D gene: TRBD1; CDR3 protein: CASSPTGGHNYGYTF; CDR3 DNA: TGTGCCAGCAGTCCGACAGGGGGCCATAACTATGGCTACACCTTC
J gene: TRBJ2-5; V gene: TRBV30; clone size: .; D gene: TRBD2; CDR3 protein: CAWAIAGGLETQYF; CDR3 DNA: TGTGCCTGGGCGATCGCGGGAGGGCTTGAGACCCAGTACTTC
J gene: TRBJ2-7; V gene: TRBV19; clone size: few; D gene: .; CDR3 protein: CASSIDGREIKYF; CDR3 DNA: TGTGCCAGTAGTATTGATGGACGGGAGATAAAGTACTTC
J gene: TRBJ1-1; V gene: TRBV6-5; clone size: few; D gene: .; CDR3 protein: CASSRETNTEAFF; CDR3 DNA: TGTGCCAGCTCTAGGGAGACAAACACTGAAGCTTTCTTT
J gene: TRBJ1-6; V gene: TRBV5-6; clone size: .; D gene: .; CDR3 protein: CASSLRQVNSPLHF; CDR3 DNA: TGTGCCAGCAGCTTGAGGCAGGTTAATTCACCCCTCCACTTT
J gene: TRBJ1-2; V gene: TRBV23-1; clone size: .; D gene: TRBD1; CDR3 protein: CASSQTTGTDNYGYTF; CDR3 DNA: TGCGCCAGCAGTCAAACTACCGGGACAGATAACTATGGCTACACCTTC
J gene: TRBJ1-1; V gene: TRBV28; clone size: .; D gene: TRBD1; CDR3 protein: CASSFGDRMNTEAFF; CDR3 DNA: TGTGCCAGCAGTTTTGGGGACAGAATGAACACTGAAGCTTTCTTT
J gene: TRBJ2-7; V gene: TRBV11-3; clone size: .; D gene: .; CDR3 protein: CASSSAGHRTEQYF; CDR3 DNA: TGTGCCAGCAGCTCCGCGGGGCACCGGACAGAGCAGTACTTC
J gene: TRBJ1-5; V gene: TRBV2; clone size: .; D gene: TRBD1; CDR3 protein: CASSPSAAGGYLSNQPQHF; CDR3 DNA: TGTGCCAGCAGCCCGTCGGCGGCAGGGGGATACTTAAGCAATCAGCCCCAGCATTTT
J gene: TRBJ1-2; V gene: TRBV10-3; clone size: few; D gene: TRBD1; CDR3 protein: CAIRTGPFYGYTF; CDR3 DNA: TGTGCCATCCGGACAGGACCCTTCTATGGCTACACCTTC
J gene: TRBJ2-5; V gene: TRBV5-1; clone size: .; D gene: TRBD2; CDR3 protein: CASSLTSGGSETQYF; CDR3 DNA: TGCGCCAGCAGCTTGACTAGCGGGGGGTCAGAGACCCAGTACTTC
J gene: TRBJ2-7; V gene: TRBV27; clone size: .; D gene: .; CDR3 protein: CASRWGSVPYEQYF; CDR3 DNA: TGTGCCAGCAGGTGGGGTAGCGTCCCCTACGAGCAGTACTTC
J gene: TRBJ2-1; V gene: TRBV30; clone size: .; D gene: .; CDR3 protein: CAWTGSYNEQFF; CDR3 DNA: TGTGCCTGGACAGGGTCGTACAATGAGCAGTTCTTC
J gene: TRBJ1-2; V gene: TRBV5-6; clone size: few; D gene: .; CDR3 protein: CASSLEGLYGYTF; CDR3 DNA: TGTGCCAGCAGCTTGGAGGGGCTCTATGGCTACACCTTC
J gene: TRBJ2-1; V gene: TRBV11-2; clone size: few; D gene: TRBD2; CDR3 protein: CASSLFLAGSENEQFF; CDR3 DNA: TGTGCCAGCAGCTTGTTCCTAGCGGGCTCTGAGAATGAGCAGTTCTTC
J gene: TRBJ1-1; V gene: TRBV2; clone size: .; D gene: TRBD1; CDR3 protein: CASSTDRDTEAFF; CDR3 DNA: TGTGCCAGCAGCACGGACAGGGACACTGAAGCTTTCTTT
J gene: TRBJ2-1; V gene: TRBV25-1; clone size: .; D gene: .; CDR3 protein: CASSESRGAYNEQFF; CDR3 DNA: TGTGCCAGCAGTGAATCCAGGGGTGCCTACAATGAGCAGTTCTTC
J gene: TRBJ1-2; V gene: TRBV4-1; clone size: .; D gene: TRBD1; CDR3 protein: CASSHALGDRGLYGYTF; CDR3 DNA: TGCGCCAGCAGCCACGCCTTGGGGGACAGGGGTCTCTATGGCTACACCTTC
J gene: TRBJ1-2; V gene: TRBV27; clone size: .; D gene: .; CDR3 protein: CASAPRPGRDYGYTF; CDR3 DNA: TGTGCCAGCGCCCCCCGTCCGGGGAGGGACTATGGCTACACCTTC
J gene: TRBJ1-1; V gene: TRBV9; clone size: .; D gene: .; CDR3 protein: CASSVEAGANTEAFF; CDR3 DNA: TGTGCCAGCAGCGTAGAGGCAGGGGCGAACACTGAAGCTTTCTTT
J gene: TRBJ1-2; V gene: TRBV9; clone size: .; D gene: .; CDR3 protein: CASGSGPYGYTF; CDR3 DNA: TGTGCCAGCGGTAGTGGGCCCTATGGCTACACCTTC
J gene: TRBJ1-1; V gene: TRBV5-1; clone size: .; D gene: .; CDR3 protein: CASSSTQNTEAFF; CDR3 DNA: TGCGCCAGCAGCTCCACACAAAACACTGAAGCTTTCTTT
J gene: TRBJ1-4; V gene: TRBV5-1; clone size: once; D gene: .; CDR3 protein: CASAIQGLEGSEKLFF; CDR3 DNA: TGCGCCAGCGCCATACAAGGACTCGAGGGCTCCGAAAAACTGTTTTTT
J gene: TRBJ1-2; V gene: TRBV6-4; clone size: .; D gene: TRBD1; CDR3 protein: CASSDVPGQVLYTF; CDR3 DNA: TGTGCCAGCAGCGATGTCCCGGGACAGGTGCTCTACACCTTC
J gene: TRBJ1-5; V gene: TRBV5-4; clone size: .; D gene: .; CDR3 protein: CASSGTGFKPQHF; CDR3 DNA: TGTGCCAGCAGCGGAACAGGGTTTAAGCCCCAGCATTTT
J gene: TRBJ2-3; V gene: TRBV13; clone size: .; D gene: TRBD2; CDR3 protein: CASSPALAGSTDTQYF; CDR3 DNA: TGTGCCAGCAGCCCAGCGCTAGCGGGGAGCACAGATACGCAGTATTTT
J gene: TRBJ1-6; V gene: TRBV5-1; clone size: .; D gene: TRBD1; CDR3 protein: CASSLGTGNSPLHF; CDR3 DNA: TGCGCCAGCAGCCTAGGGACAGGGAATTCACCCCTCCACTTT
J gene: TRBJ2-7; V gene: TRBV28; clone size: .; D gene: TRBD2; CDR3 protein: CASSFLLPGLAGGDSSYEQYF; CDR3 DNA: TGTGCCAGCAGTTTCTTACTCCCGGGACTAGCGGGAGGCGATTCTTCCTACGAGCAGTACTTC
J gene: TRBJ1-4; V gene: TRBV4-1; clone size: .; D gene: .; CDR3 protein: CASSQEVRGKLFF; CDR3 DNA: TGCGCCAGCAGCCAAGAAGTCCGGGGAAAACTGTTTTTT
J gene: TRBJ1-1; V gene: TRBV11-2; clone size: .; D gene: .; CDR3 protein: CASRRWGGRDTEAFF; CDR3 DNA: TGTGCCAGCAGGAGGTGGGGGGGAAGGGACACTGAAGCTTTCTTT
J gene: TRBJ2-7; V gene: TRBV27; clone size: .; D gene: TRBD2; CDR3 protein: CASSSSGSYEQYF; CDR3 DNA: TGTGCCAGCAGTTCTAGCGGGAGCTACGAGCAGTACTTC
J gene: TRBJ2-5; V gene: TRBV25-1; clone size: .; D gene: .; CDR3 protein: CASSEGGRETQYF; CDR3 DNA: TGTGCCAGCAGTGAGGGGGGTAGAGAGACCCAGTACTTC
J gene: TRBJ2-3; V gene: TRBV10-3; clone size: once; D gene: .; CDR3 protein: CAISFTDTQYF; CDR3 DNA: TGTGCCATCAGCTTCACAGATACGCAGTATTTT
J gene: TRBJ2-7; V gene: TRBV5-6; clone size: few; D gene: TRBD1; CDR3 protein: CASRLDRIAYEQYF; CDR3 DNA: TGTGCCAGCAGGCTGGACAGGATCGCCTACGAGCAGTACTTC
J gene: TRBJ2-1; V gene: TRBV5-1; clone size: .; D gene: TRBD2; CDR3 protein: CASSPGLADDSYNEQFF; CDR3 DNA: TGCGCCAGCAGCCCGGGACTAGCGGACGACTCCTACAATGAGCAGTTCTTC
J gene: TRBJ1-2; V gene: TRBV10-3; clone size: .; D gene: .; CDR3 protein: CAISESKGTQSLRVGLNYGYTF; CDR3 DNA: TGTGCCATCAGTGAGTCGAAAGGTACACAGTCATTACGCGTTGGGCTTAACTATGGCTACACCTTC
J gene: TRBJ2-7; V gene: TRBV2; clone size: .; D gene: TRBD2; CDR3 protein: CASSVRAWTSGRADITYEQYF; CDR3 DNA: TGTGCCAGCAGTGTTAGAGCCTGGACTAGCGGGAGGGCCGATATTACCTACGAGCAGTACTTC
J gene: TRBJ2-1; V gene: TRBV4-3; clone size: .; D gene: .; CDR3 protein: CASSQVARGSGSSYNEQFF; CDR3 DNA: TGCGCCAGCAGCCAAGTCGCCAGGGGGAGCGGGAGTTCATACAATGAGCAGTTCTTC
J gene: TRBJ2-1; V gene: TRBV5-1; clone size: .; D gene: TRBD2; CDR3 protein: CASSLGTSGRSEQFF; CDR3 DNA: TGCGCCAGCAGCTTAGGGACTAGCGGGAGAAGTGAGCAGTTCTTC
J gene: TRBJ1-1; V gene: TRBV27; clone size: .; D gene: TRBD1; CDR3 protein: CASSYQTGAKNTEAFF; CDR3 DNA: TGTGCCAGCAGTTACCAGACAGGGGCGAAGAACACTGAAGCTTTCTTT
J gene: TRBJ2-6; V gene: TRBV6-5; clone size: few; D gene: .; CDR3 protein: CASSYTSAGANVLTF; CDR3 DNA: TGTGCCAGCAGCTACACTAGTGCCGGGGCCAACGTCCTGACTTTC
J gene: TRBJ2-7; V gene: TRBV30; clone size: .; D gene: .; CDR3 protein: CAWTPGLSYEQYF; CDR3 DNA: TGTGCCTGGACTCCAGGGCTCTCCTACGAGCAGTACTTC
J gene: TRBJ2-3; V gene: TRBV28; clone size: few; D gene: .; CDR3 protein: CASSLEQGSTDTQYF; CDR3 DNA: TGTGCCAGCAGTTTAGAACAGGGTAGCACAGATACGCAGTATTTT
J gene: TRBJ1-1; V gene: TRBV5-1; clone size: .; D gene: TRBD1; CDR3 protein: CASSFQSTGGAAEAFF; CDR3 DNA: TGCGCCAGCAGCTTCCAATCGACAGGGGGGGCTGCTGAAGCTTTCTTT